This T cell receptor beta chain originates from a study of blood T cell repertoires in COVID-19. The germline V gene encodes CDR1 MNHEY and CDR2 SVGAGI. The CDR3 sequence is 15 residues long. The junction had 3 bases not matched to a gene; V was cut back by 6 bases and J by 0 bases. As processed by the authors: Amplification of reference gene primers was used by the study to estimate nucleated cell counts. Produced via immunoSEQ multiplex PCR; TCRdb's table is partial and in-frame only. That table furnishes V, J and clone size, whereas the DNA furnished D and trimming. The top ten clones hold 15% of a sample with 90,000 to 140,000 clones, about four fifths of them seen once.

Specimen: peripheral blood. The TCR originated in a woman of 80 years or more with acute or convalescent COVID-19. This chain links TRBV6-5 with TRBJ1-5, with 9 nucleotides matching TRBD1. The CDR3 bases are TGTGCCAGCAGGGGGACAGGGAGTAGCAATCAGCCCCAGCATTTT. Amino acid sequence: CASRGTGSSNQPQHF.